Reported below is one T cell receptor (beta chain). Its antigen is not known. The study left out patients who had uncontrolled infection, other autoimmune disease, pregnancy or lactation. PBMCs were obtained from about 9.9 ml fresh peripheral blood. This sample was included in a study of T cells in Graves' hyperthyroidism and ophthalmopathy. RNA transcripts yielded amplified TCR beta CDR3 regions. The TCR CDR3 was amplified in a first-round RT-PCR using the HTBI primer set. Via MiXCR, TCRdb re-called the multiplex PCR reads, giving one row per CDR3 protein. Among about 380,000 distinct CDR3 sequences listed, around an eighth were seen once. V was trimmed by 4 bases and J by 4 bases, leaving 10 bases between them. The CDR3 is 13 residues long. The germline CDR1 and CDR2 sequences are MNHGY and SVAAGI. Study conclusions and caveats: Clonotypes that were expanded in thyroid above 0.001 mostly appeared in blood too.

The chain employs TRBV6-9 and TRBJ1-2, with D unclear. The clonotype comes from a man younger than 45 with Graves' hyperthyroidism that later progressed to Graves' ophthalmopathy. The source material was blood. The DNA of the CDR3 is TGTGCCAGCAGTTCGACCTCTGCCTATGGCTACACCTTC. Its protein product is CASSSTSAYGYTF.